One sample yielded the 20 T cell receptor beta chains listed below, sequenced in a study of T cell repertoires in cytomegalovirus infection. TCRdb redid the calling of the reads with MiXCR, one entry per CDR3 protein. The sample shows about 330,000 distinct CDR3 sequences, over 7.5% of them seen only once. The sequencing sample was made of PBMCs. These receptors originate from a human donor in good health (CMV status not recorded). Some clones in this sample may be carry-over from other donors' samples.

A few counts support this clonotype. The J gene is TRBJ2-3, the V gene TRBV6-6; D is possibly TRBD1 (5 bases). From germline, CDR1 is MNHNY and CDR2 SVGAGI (reference sequence). V was pared by 6 bases and J by 6 bases, with 16 bases between. This CDR3 has 14 amino acids. For the CDR3, the DNA is TGTGCCAGCAGATTACAAGGGGCCTACGATACGCAGTATTTT. Translation: CASRLQGAYDTQYF.

The V call is TRBV19, the J call TRBJ2-1, with TRBD2 matching 7 bases. This CDR3 spans 15 amino acids. J gave up 5 bases and V 3 bases, and 7 bases lay outside the gene matches. Germline lookup yields CDR1 LNHDA and CDR2 SQIVND (reference sequence). As DNA, the CDR3 is TGTGCCAGTAGTATGCCGGGACTATTGAACAATGAGCAGTTCTTC. Translating gives CASSMPGLLNNEQFF.

Many counts were recorded for this clonotype. This chain uses TRBV11-3 with TRBJ2-1; D gene unclear. The CDR3 sequence is 13 residues long. Germline V gives CDR1 SGHNT, CDR2 YENEEA. The V and J ends lost 4 bases and 9 bases respectively, with 13 bases between them. CDR3 protein: CASSSPPRREQFF. CDR3 bases: TGTGCCAGCAGCTCCCCTCCTAGGCGTGAGCAGTTCTTC.

The V call is TRBV7-6, the J call TRBJ2-1; 7 bases are shared with TRBD1. The length of the CDR3 is 13 residues. Per germline, CDR1 SGHVS and CDR2 FNYEAQ. V was clipped by 4 bases and J by 6 bases; unmatched bases: 3. The CDR3 loop reads CASSSRQGNEQFF. Written as DNA, the CDR3 is TGTGCCAGCAGCTCCCGACAGGGCAATGAGCAGTTCTTC.

This chain joins TRBV20-1 and TRBJ2-7, with D possibly being TRBD2 (6 bases). Germline values: CDR1 DFQATT, CDR2 SNEGSKA (reference sequence). V was shortened by 3 bases and J by 2 bases, with 17 bases between the two germline ends. The length of the CDR3 is 15 residues. Here the CDR3 DNA reads TGCAGTGCTAGTCCAGGAGGGGCAGGTACCTACGAGCAGTACTTC. Translation gives CSASPGGAGTYEQYF.

This clonotype was observed a few times. The chain uses TRBV27 and TRBJ2-3, with 14 bases that match TRBD2. V dropped 2 bases and J dropped 7; count of bases not matched to a gene: 5. The CDR3 has 16 amino acids. Germline CDR1 MNHEY, CDR2 SMNVEV (reference sequence). CDR3 in DNA: TGTGCCAGCAGTTTAACGGGACTAGCGGGAGCGTATACGCAGTATTTT. Protein sequence: CASSLTGLAGAYTQYF.

A remark on this clonotype: A single base separates this from a much larger clone, so it may be a read error. The chain is built from TRBV7-3 and TRBJ2-5, with a tentative D call TRBD1 (5 bases). Looked up from germline, CDR1 is SGHTA and CDR2 is FQGTGA. V was cut by 6 bases and J by 2 bases, with 16 bases left in between. This CDR3 has 15 amino acids. Here the CDR3 reads CASRRQPEQQETQYF. CDR3 nucleotide sequence: TGTGCCAGCAGGCGACAGCCGGAACAACAAGAGACCCAGTACTTC.

This clonotype occurred a few times. The rearrangement joins TRBV6-1 to TRBJ1-6; 9 bases agree with TRBD1. This CDR3 comprises 15 residues. Germline CDR1 reads MNHNS; CDR2 reads SASEGT. J lost 12 bases, V lost 0 bases, and 6 bases had no gene match. CDR3 residues: CASSEATGGSLPLHF. The CDR3 region has the DNA TGTGCCAGCAGTGAAGCGACAGGGGGAAGTTTACCCCTCCACTTT.

Ten or more counts support this clonotype. V usage is TRBV7-2 and J usage is TRBJ2-5, with 7 nucleotides matching TRBD1. This CDR3 has 13 amino acids. Per the germline V gene, CDR1 is SGHTA and CDR2 is FQGNSA. Germline trimming cut 8 bases from V and 3 bases from J; bases unmatched to any gene: 6. The CDR3 DNA follows: TGTGCCAGCTCCCATCAGGGGGAAGAGACCCAGTACTTC. This encodes CASSHQGEETQYF.

This chain links TRBV20-1 with TRBJ1-5, with D maybe TRBD1 (5 bases). The CDR3 sequence is 14 residues long. V lost 6 bases and J 7 bases, leaving 19 bases between the germline ends. Germline values: CDR1 DFQATT, CDR2 SNEGSKA (reference sequence). The CDR3 DNA sequence: TGCAGTGCCCCCCCAGCGAGGGGAGGGCAGCCCCAGCATTTT. As protein: CSAPPARGGQPQHF.

This clonotype was detected ten times or more. V is TRBV11-2 and J is TRBJ2-1, with D possibly being TRBD1 (5 bases). Trimming shortened V by 1 base and J by 4 bases, and 8 bases separated the two germline ends. CDR3 size: 14 residues. CDR1 is SGHAT, CDR2 FQNNGV, per germline. The DNA of the CDR3 is TGTGCCAGCAGCTTAGTTTCAGGGTACAATGAGCAGTTCTTC. Translating it yields CASSLVSGYNEQFF.

This clonotype was counted at least ten times. V usage is TRBV9 and J usage is TRBJ2-3, with D tentatively TRBD2 (6 bases). The V end lost 0 bases, the J end lost 7 bases, and 18 bases lay between the germline ends. CDR3 length: 16 residues. Germline V gene lookup returns CDR1 SGDLS and CDR2 YYNGEE. CDR3 sequence: CASSVVGDPGGNTQYF. The DNA of the CDR3 is TGTGCCAGCAGCGTAGTGGGAGACCCTGGGGGGAATACGCAGTATTTT.

As concerns this clonotype: This could be a read error, since a much larger clone is one nucleotide away. This chain uses TRBV6-1 with TRBJ1-2; weak D call: TRBD1 (5 bases). V shed 10 bases and J shed 3 bases, with 15 bases lying between them. CDR1 and CDR2 from the germline V gene are MNHNS and SASEGT. This CDR3 has 13 amino acids. The chain's CDR3 is CANRNGRDYGYTF. DNA of the CDR3: TGTGCCAACAGGAACGGACGGGACTATGGCTACACCTTC.

This clonotype was seen many times. The chain employs TRBV28 and TRBJ2-7; the match to TRBD2 covers 11 bases. V lost 6 bases to trimming and J lost 6 bases; unmatched junction nucleotides: 10. The CDR3 is 15 amino acids. Germline loops: CDR1 MDHEN, CDR2 SYDVKM. CDR3 sequence reads: CASSLATSGKGEQYF. In DNA form, the CDR3 reads TGTGCCAGCAGCCTCGCGACTAGCGGGAAAGGCGAGCAGTACTTC.

This clonotype came up many times. V usage is TRBV6-2 or TRBV6-3 and J usage is TRBJ2-1; TRBD1 matches 10 bases. CDR3 size: 14 residues. J gave up 8 bases and V 6 bases, and 7 bases lay outside the gene matches. CDR1 and CDR2 from the germline V gene are MNHEY and SVGEGT. CDR3: CASRETGGVYEQFF. The CDR3 coding sequence is TGTGCCAGCAGAGAGACAGGGGGCGTCTATGAGCAGTTCTTC.

As for this clonotype: Germline and junction disagree at one end, which may indicate a read error. V gene TRBV6-2 or TRBV6-3 combines with J gene TRBJ1-5, with 7 positions matching TRBD1. This CDR3 is 14 amino acids long. The V gene's germline CDR1 is MNHEY and CDR2 SVGEGT. DNA of the CDR3: TGTGCCAGCAGTCGGGACAGTGGCAATCAGCCCGAGCATTTT. Amino acid sequence: CASSRDSGNQPEHF.

V and J are TRBV27 and TRBJ2-7; maybe TRBD1 (5 bases). Trimming shortened V by 7 bases and J by 7 bases, and 29 bases separated the two germline ends. The CDR3 has 17 amino acids. Germline CDR1 and CDR2: MNHEY and SMNVEV (reference sequence). This chain's CDR3 is CASTLRRGTGRVEEQYF. In DNA, the CDR3 is TGTGCCAGCACCCTTAGAAGAGGAACAGGACGGGTGGAGGAGCAGTACTTC.

This clonotype was found a few times. The rearrangement uses TRBV11-1 and TRBJ2-2; 8 bases map to TRBD2. Trimming took 3 bases from V and 5 from J; bases not matched to a gene: 11. Per germline, CDR1 SGHAT and CDR2 FQDESV (reference sequence). This CDR3 comprises 17 residues. CDR3 amino acids: CASSLVSGLAPTGELFF. The CDR3 nucleotides are TGTGCCAGCAGCTTGGTATCTGGACTAGCACCTACCGGGGAGCTGTTTTTT. Drawing the rest from reference TRBV11-1 and TRBJ2-2, the complete variable domain is EAEVAQSPRYKITEKSQAVAFWCDPISGHATLYWYRQILGQGPELLVQFQDESVVDDSQLPKDRFSAERLKGVDSTLKIQPAELGDSAMYLCASSLVSGLAPTGELFFGEGSRLTVL.

The chain joins TRBV19 to TRBJ2-1; TRBD1 agrees at 7 bases. Germline V gene sequence: CDR1 LNHDA, CDR2 SQIVND (reference sequence). This CDR3 spans 15 amino acids. With V trimmed by 1 base and J by 1 base, 1 base remained unmatched. The DNA for the CDR3 is TGTGCCAGTAGTATAGCAGGGGGTTCCTACAATGAGCAGTTCTTC. Residues: CASSIAGGSYNEQFF.

This clonotype was recorded many times. The V and J genes are TRBV7-2 and TRBJ1-1, with D perhaps TRBD1 (6 bases). Trimming left V 10 bases short and J 6 bases short, with 27 bases between. The CDR3 totals 16 residues. CDR1 and CDR2 from the germline V gene are SGHTA and FQGNSA. The CDR3 nucleotides read TGTGCCATCTCACAAGTCCGTTTTGGGAGGGGGTCTGAAGCTTTCTTT. Protein: CAISQVRFGRGSEAFF.